What follows are 30 T cell receptor beta chains derived from one specimen sequenced in a study of blood T cells in healthy people across ages. For the second PCR, which ran for about 6 to 12 cycles, a sample-barcoded 5' primer and a J-beta primer mix were used. TCRdb recomputed calls from the 5' RACE reads with MiXCR, one row per CDR3 protein. Here the sample spans some 880,000 distinct CDR3 sequences, under 40% being singletons. The sequenced sample consisted of blood. The receptors were sampled from a man aged 18 to 29 in good health.

The table lists this clonotype with a few counts. The rearrangement uses TRBV12-3 or TRBV12-4 and TRBJ2-3; 13 bases agree with TRBD2. V dropped 4 bases and J dropped 2; count of bases not matched to a gene: 6. This CDR3 has 17 amino acids. CDR3 nucleotides: TGTGCCAGCAGTTCCTCGACTAGCGGGGGGCCCACAGATACGCAGTATTTT. It yields the protein CASSSSTSGGPTDTQYF.

This clonotype was picked up a small number of times. This chain connects TRBV27 to TRBJ1-5, with TRBD1 matching 7 bases. Germline assignment: CDR1 MNHEY and CDR2 SMNVEV (reference sequence). J lost 5 bases, V lost 3 bases, and 7 bases had no gene match. The CDR3 totals 15 residues. The CDR3 loop is CASSLWQGVDQPQHF. CDR3 nucleotide sequence: TGTGCCAGCAGTTTGTGGCAGGGGGTAGATCAGCCCCAGCATTTT.

The chain carries TRBV12-3 or TRBV12-4 and TRBJ1-3, with D unclear. Trimming removed 3 bases at V and 8 bases at J, with 11 bases between. CDR3 length: 13 residues. The CDR3 here is CASSFGAVDTIYF. The CDR3 DNA is TGTGCCAGCAGTTTCGGAGCTGTGGACACCATATATTTT.

The CDR3: CATGRIDGYTF. CDR3 nucleotides: TGTGCCACCGGGAGGATAGATGGCTACACCTTC. The V gene is TRBV6-5, the J gene TRBJ1-2; unclear D gene. Trimming stripped 10 bases from V and 6 bases from J, with 12 bases between. The CDR3 contains 11 residues. Germline V gene lookup returns CDR1 MNHEY and CDR2 SVGAGI.

About this clonotype itself: This could be a read error, since a much larger clone is one nucleotide away. J is TRBJ1-5 and V is TRBV12-3 or TRBV12-4; D not certain. V lost 2 bases and J lost 3, with 8 bases in between. This CDR3 is built from 14 residues. The CDR3 region has the DNA TGTGCCAGCAGTTTAATGGGGAACAATCAGCCCCAGCATTTT. Translating gives CASSLMGNNQPQHF.

For this clonotype: Sequence at one end of the junction differs from germline and may be a read error. The gene calls are TRBV20-1 and TRBJ2-2; tentatively, D is TRBD2 (7 bases). Germline V gene sequence: CDR1 DFQATT, CDR2 SNEGSKA (reference sequence). The CDR3 consists of 17 residues. The CDR3 reads CSRGGRGGKGCTRELFF. The CDR3 nucleotides read TGCAGCCGAGGGGGGCGGGGAGGGAAAGGGTGCACCAGGGAGCTGTTTTTT.

This clonotype was seen a handful of times. V usage is TRBV4-3 and J usage is TRBJ1-6, with D hard to call. The CDR3 spans 17 residues. CDR1 is LGHNA and CDR2 is YSLEER in the germline V gene. The ends were cut back, 0 bases at V and 0 bases at J, with 9 bases in the middle. The CDR3 coding sequence is TGCGCCAGCAGCCAAGACAGCGTCTTCTCCTATAATTCACCCCTCCACTTT. This translates into CASSQDSVFSYNSPLHF.

This clonotype was picked up a small number of times. The chain is built from TRBV9 and TRBJ1-6; 7 bases agree with TRBD1. Germline V lookup: CDR1 SGDLS, CDR2 YYNGEE. Trimming at V came to 0 bases and at J to 11 bases, leaving 5 bases not matched to a gene. The CDR3 is 14 residues long. As DNA, the CDR3 is TGTGCCAGCAGCGTAGGTACAGGGGACCCACCCCTCCACTTT. Translation gives CASSVGTGDPPLHF.

Concerning this clonotype itself: Given the absence of the conserved phenylalanine or tryptophan at the CDR3 end, a read error is likely. This chain uses TRBV5-1 with TRBJ2-5, with D uncertain. The CDR3 runs to 13 residues. Per germline, CDR1 SGHRS and CDR2 YFSETQ. Trimming removed 3 bases at V and 1 base at J, with 7 bases between. The CDR3: CASSYESQETQYL. CDR3 nucleotide sequence: TGCGCCAGCAGCTATGAGAGCCAAGAGACCCAGTACTTA.

V and J are TRBV9 and TRBJ2-7; 7 positions match TRBD2. This CDR3 is 15 amino acids long. The germline V gene encodes CDR1 SGDLS and CDR2 YYNGEE. V lost 0 bases and J lost 8; bases outside the gene matches: 11. In DNA form, the CDR3 reads TGTGCCAGCAGCGTAGAAAGCGGGGATCAGTACAAGCAGTACTTC. It codes for CASSVESGDQYKQYF. Full variable domain (outside the CDR3, taken from reference TRBV9 and TRBJ2-7): DSGVTQTPKHLITATGQRVTLRCSPRSGDLSVYWYQQSLDQGLQFLIQYYNGEERAKGNILERFSAQQFPDLHSELNLSSLELGDSALYFCASSVESGDQYKQYFGPGTRLTVT.

In DNA form, the CDR3 reads TGTGCAGATCAAGACAGGGGCGCTGAAGCTTTCTTT. Protein: CADQDRGAEAFF. This chain uses TRBV7-9 with TRBJ1-1, with 8 bases that match TRBD1. Germline CDR1 reads SEHNR; CDR2 reads FQNEAQ (reference sequence). CDR3 length: 12 residues. The whole variable domain, filled in from reference TRBV7-9 and TRBJ1-1, reads DTGVSQNPRHKITKRGQNVTFRCDPISEHNRLYWYRQTLGQGPEFLTYFQNEAQLEKSRLLSDRFSAERPKGSFSTLEIQRTEQGDSAMYLCADQDRGAEAFFGQGTRLTVV.

The chain carries TRBV30 and TRBJ1-5; TRBD1 agrees at 8 bases. The junction had 4 bases not matched to a gene; V was cut back by 4 bases and J by 5 bases. Looked up from germline, CDR1 is GTSNPN and CDR2 is SVGIG (reference sequence). The CDR3 is made up of 13 amino acids. As DNA, the CDR3 is TGTGCCTGGACTTCGGACAGGGATCAGCCCCAGCATTTT. Amino acids: CAWTSDRDQPQHF.

With respect to this clonotype: At one of its ends the junction is not consistent with the germline gene, which may arise from a read error. The chain has TRBV20-1 and TRBJ1-3; tentatively, D is TRBD1 (5 bases). The germline V gene encodes CDR1 DFQATT and CDR2 SNEGSKA (reference sequence). The CDR3 is 13 amino acids. The CDR3 region is CSARETAGNTIYF. DNA of the CDR3: TGCAGTGCAAGAGAGACAGCCGGAAACACCATATATTTT.

The gene calls are TRBV7-9 and TRBJ1-2; D unresolved. Germline V gene sequence: CDR1 SEHNR, CDR2 FQNEAQ (reference sequence). This CDR3 has 17 residues. The V end was cut by 1 base, the J end by 0 bases, with 15 bases between. The CDR3 region is CASSLVGSHESNYGYTF. In nucleotides, the CDR3 is TGTGCCAGCAGCTTAGTAGGGTCGCACGAATCTAACTATGGCTACACCTTC.

The chain is built from TRBV6-6 and TRBJ2-3; 15 bases line up with TRBD2. Trimming removed 6 bases from V and 5 bases from J; junction bases left unmatched: 6. There are 16 residues in the CDR3. CDR1 and CDR2 from the germline V gene are MNHNY and SVGAGI (reference sequence). In nucleotides, the CDR3 is TGTGCCAGCAGCAGGACTAGCGGGGGGGAGGGAGATACGCAGTATTTT. This encodes CASSRTSGGEGDTQYF.

This clonotype came up a few times. The chain is built from TRBV7-9 and TRBJ1-2; D unclear. V lost 1 base and J 8 bases, leaving 11 bases between the germline ends. The CDR3 loop spans 13 amino acids. Per germline, CDR1 SEHNR and CDR2 FQNEAQ (reference sequence). CDR3 loop: CASSLGSRRGYTF. For the CDR3, the DNA is TGTGCCAGCAGCTTAGGTTCCCGGCGGGGCTACACCTTC. Filled out from reference TRBV7-9 and TRBJ1-2, the complete variable domain reads DTGVSQNPRHKITKRGQNVTFRCDPISEHNRLYWYRQTLGQGPEFLTYFQNEAQLEKSRLLSDRFSAERPKGSFSTLEIQRTEQGDSAMYLCASSLGSRRGYTFGSGTRLTVV.

CDR3 residues: CASSYNRVGSYNEQFF. DNA of the CDR3: TGTGCCAGCAGCTACAACAGGGTGGGGTCCTACAATGAGCAGTTCTTC. V usage is TRBV7-9 and J usage is TRBJ2-1; possible D gene TRBD1, 6 bases. Germline values: CDR1 SEHNR, CDR2 FQNEAQ (reference sequence). The CDR3 extends over 16 amino acids. V was cut by 4 bases and J by 1 base, with 14 bases left in between.

As regards this clonotype: A read error may explain this, as a much larger clone is one base away. The V and J genes are TRBV27 and TRBJ2-6; tentatively, D is TRBD2 (5 bases). The CDR3 totals 14 residues. CDR1 and CDR2 from the germline V gene are MNHEY and SMNVEV (reference sequence). With 5 bases removed from V and 4 bases from J, the gap between germline ends came to 9 bases. CDR3 nucleotides: TGTGCCAGCAGTCTTCCGGGAGGGGCCAACGTCCTGACTTTC. Translation gives CASSLPGGANVLTF.

The sample holds a few counts of this clonotype. The rearrangement joins TRBV5-1 to TRBJ1-1, with TRBD1 as a possible D gene (5 bases). Germline lookup yields CDR1 SGHRS and CDR2 YFSETQ. This CDR3 contains 15 residues. V lost 0 bases and J 4 bases, leaving 13 bases between the germline ends. CDR3: CASSLGRAGVTEAFF. The CDR3, as DNA: TGCGCCAGCAGCTTGGGCAGGGCTGGGGTCACTGAAGCTTTCTTT.

The chain employs TRBV7-2 and TRBJ2-3, with D possibly called TRBD1 or TRBD2 (6 bases each). Trimming left V 3 bases short and J 1 base short, with 14 bases between. The CDR3 is made up of 16 amino acids. Germline V CDR1 and CDR2: SGHTA, FQGNSA. CDR3 amino acids: CASSFGGRWGTDTQYF. The CDR3, as DNA: TGTGCCAGCAGCTTTGGGGGGCGTTGGGGCACAGATACGCAGTATTTT.

Remarks on this clonotype: Possible read error: a much larger clone is one base away. The genes are TRBV7-8 and TRBJ1-3; unclear D gene. Trimming pared 5 bases from V and 2 bases from J, leaving 10 bases between. This CDR3 has 14 amino acids. Germline CDR1 reads SGHVS; CDR2 reads FQNEAQ. The CDR3 sequence: CASSATTTGNTIYF. Here the CDR3 DNA reads TGTGCCAGCAGCGCCACGACTACTGGAAACACCATATATTTT.

V and J are TRBV28 and TRBJ1-5; no clear D. The CDR3 covers 13 residues. With 10 bases removed from V and 6 bases from J, the gap between germline ends came to 16 bases. Looked up from germline, CDR1 is MDHEN and CDR2 is SYDVKM. For the CDR3, the DNA is TGTGCCAACACTCGGGAATTGGGTCAGCCCCAGCATTTT. It translates to CANTRELGQPQHF.

The chain combines TRBV7-2 with TRBJ2-2; D not certain. Germline V gene data show CDR1 as SGHTA and CDR2 as FQGNSA. This CDR3 spans 16 amino acids. V was pared by 5 bases and J by 3 bases, with 16 bases between. DNA for the CDR3: TGTGCCAGCAGCGTTCAGAGTGGCTGGGACACCGGGGAGCTGTTTTTT. This encodes CASSVQSGWDTGELFF.

This clonotype was counted only a few times. The V call is TRBV4-3, the J call TRBJ2-1, with D unresolved. CDR3 length equals 15 residues. CDR1 and CDR2 (germline): LGHNA, YSLEER. V was cut by 2 bases and J by 0 bases, with 8 bases left in between. CDR3 bases: TGCGCCAGCAGCCAACTCTCGAGCTCCTACAATGAGCAGTTCTTC. This translates into CASSQLSSSYNEQFF.

CDR3 protein: CASSEPSGQTLNTEAFF. CDR3 nucleotide sequence: TGTGCCAGCAGTGAACCGTCGGGACAGACTTTGAACACTGAAGCTTTCTTT. The genes are TRBV2 and TRBJ1-1; TRBD1 matches at 7 bases. The CDR3 sequence is 17 residues long. With 2 bases clipped from V and 0 bases from J, the junction kept 9 bases outside the gene matches. Germline V gene sequence: CDR1 SNHLY, CDR2 FYNNEI.

This clonotype has only a few counts. This sequence joins TRBV27 and TRBJ1-2; the D gene is possibly TRBD1 (5 bases). The CDR3 runs to 14 residues. Trimming cost V 3 bases and J 3 bases, with 11 bases left between them. Germline V CDR1 and CDR2: MNHEY, SMNVEV (reference sequence). Here the CDR3 DNA reads TGTGCCAGCAGTTTGTCAGGGAGCGACTATGGCTACACCTTC. Translating gives CASSLSGSDYGYTF.

This sequence joins TRBV20-1 and TRBJ1-5; possible D gene TRBD1, 6 bases. V dropped 6 bases and J dropped 0 bases, with 15 bases sitting between them. The V gene's germline CDR1 is DFQATT and CDR2 SNEGSKA (reference sequence). This CDR3 spans 15 amino acids. The CDR3 DNA is TGCAGTGCGGAGGACAGTTGGGGTAGCAATCAGCCCCAGCATTTT. Translated: CSAEDSWGSNQPQHF.

Notes on this clonotype: This may come from a read error, since a much larger clone is one base off. The chain joins TRBV12-3 or TRBV12-4 to TRBJ2-3; 13 nucleotides line up with TRBD2. The CDR3 is 16 amino acids. The trim removed 5 bases at V and 4 bases at J, leaving 6 bases unmatched. CDR3 residues: CASSAGTSGDADTQYF. The CDR3 nucleotides read TGTGCCAGCAGTGCCGGGACTAGCGGGGACGCAGATACGCAGTATTTT.

The table lists this clonotype with many counts. J is TRBJ2-3 and V is TRBV9, with D unresolved. Trimming pared 4 bases from V and 0 bases from J, leaving 9 bases between. The CDR3 consists of 14 residues. Germline CDR1 reads SGDLS; CDR2 reads YYNGEE. CDR3 sequence: CASSPRRSTDTQYF. The CDR3 DNA follows: TGTGCCAGCAGCCCTAGACGGAGCACAGATACGCAGTATTTT.

This clonotype was observed a few times. The rearrangement links TRBV4-2 to TRBJ2-1; TRBD2 aligns across 11 bases. The V and J ends lost 3 bases and 0 bases, in that order; junction bases with no gene match: 10. Germline loops: CDR1 LGHNA, CDR2 YNFKEQ. This CDR3 comprises 19 residues. The CDR3 coding sequence is TGTGCCAGCAGCCAGGATACTAGCGGGGGCACTAGCTCCTACAATGAGCAGTTCTTC. This translates into CASSQDTSGGTSSYNEQFF.